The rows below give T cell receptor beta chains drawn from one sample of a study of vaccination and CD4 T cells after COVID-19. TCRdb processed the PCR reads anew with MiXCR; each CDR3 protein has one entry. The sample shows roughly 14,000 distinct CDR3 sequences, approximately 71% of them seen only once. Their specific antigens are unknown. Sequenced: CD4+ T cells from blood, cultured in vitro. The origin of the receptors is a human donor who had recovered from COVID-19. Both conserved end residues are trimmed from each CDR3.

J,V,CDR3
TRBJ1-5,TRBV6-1,ASRGGQGGQPQH
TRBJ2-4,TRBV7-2,ASSPGGGSGAKNIQY
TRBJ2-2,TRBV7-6,ASSLNSPPGELF
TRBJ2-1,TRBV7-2,ASSSRTSGGEQF
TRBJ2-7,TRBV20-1,SASGTSGTSSYEQY
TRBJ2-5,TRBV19,ASSIGFGTLQETQY
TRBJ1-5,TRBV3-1,ASSQDYRAPKQLQH
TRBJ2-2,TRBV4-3,ASSLTSGTGELF
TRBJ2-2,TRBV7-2,ASSLVLSGVGTGELF
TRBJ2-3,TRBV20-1,SARGSPGPYTQY
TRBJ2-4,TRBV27,ASSLFSGGLAKNIQY
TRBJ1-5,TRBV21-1,ASSNSKVQGDDQPQH
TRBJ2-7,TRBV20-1,SARVGSPSYEQY
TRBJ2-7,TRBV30,AWSKAGLIQGEQY
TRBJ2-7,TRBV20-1,SAREGQPFQREQY
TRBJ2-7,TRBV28,ASSRGSEQY
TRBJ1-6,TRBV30,AWSVGLNSPLH
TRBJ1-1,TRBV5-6,ASSLQRTTEAF
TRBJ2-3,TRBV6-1,ASRADSTDTQY
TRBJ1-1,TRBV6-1,ASSGRTNTEAF
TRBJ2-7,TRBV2,ASTRSVAGVASEQY
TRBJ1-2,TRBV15,ATSRDPSNYGYT
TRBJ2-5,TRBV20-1,SAREGAGASGTQY
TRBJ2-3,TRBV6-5,ASSYGLAGADTQY
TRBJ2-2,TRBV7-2,ASSPRVTNTGELF
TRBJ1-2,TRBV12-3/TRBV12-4,ASSFLGTHGYT
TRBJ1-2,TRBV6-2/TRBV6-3,ASSYKGVGGYT
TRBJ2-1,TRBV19,ASSGGLINEQF
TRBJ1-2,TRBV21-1,ASSRIRDSGNYGYT
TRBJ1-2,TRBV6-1,ASGDRAGYT
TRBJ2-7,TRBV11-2,ASSFGDSHYEQY
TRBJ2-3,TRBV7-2,ASSTRPGLAGTDTQY
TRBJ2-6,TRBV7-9,ASSPQGLKAFGANVLT
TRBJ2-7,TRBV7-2,ASSLVAGDAYEQY
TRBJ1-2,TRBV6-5,ASSYQTSSYGYT
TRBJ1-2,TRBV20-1,SAPPLDYGYT
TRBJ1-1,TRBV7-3,ASSLRPLTDLNTEAF
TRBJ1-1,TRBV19,ASQYREMNTEAF
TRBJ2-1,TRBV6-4,ASSLRASGTNEQF
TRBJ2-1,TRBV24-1,ATSEPIAGAKQF
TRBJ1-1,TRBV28,ASSFQTEFVAF
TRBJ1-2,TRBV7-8,ASSLEGRDYGYT
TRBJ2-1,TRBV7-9,ASSSDLAGGSSDEQF
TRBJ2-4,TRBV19,ASSRRGDLAKNIQY
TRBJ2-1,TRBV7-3,ASSWTQTGYNEQF
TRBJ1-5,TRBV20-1,SASKRHNQPQH
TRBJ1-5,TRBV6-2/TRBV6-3,ASSYNGGWTGSNQPQH
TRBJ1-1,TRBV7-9,ASSSGQAELTEAF
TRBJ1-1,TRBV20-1,SASGGGSGTEAF
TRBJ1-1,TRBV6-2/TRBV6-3,ASSRGVTEAF
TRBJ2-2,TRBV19,ASSAQVNTGELF
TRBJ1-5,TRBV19,ASSGSHRGRNQPQH
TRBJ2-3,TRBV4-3,ASSQLPTGTDTQY
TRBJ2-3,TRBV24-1,ATSFRTSGRASQDTQY
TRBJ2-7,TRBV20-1,SARDLSQGLYEQY
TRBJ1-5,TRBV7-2,ASSRQGDQPQH
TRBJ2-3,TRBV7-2,ASSRYQGTDTQY
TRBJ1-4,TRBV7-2,ASSSGTGAGGGKLF
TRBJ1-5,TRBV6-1,ASREIKGRPGPQH
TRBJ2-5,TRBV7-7,ASSPRSQGAQY